These 23 T cell receptor beta chains were all obtained from the same sample, sequenced in a study of read filtering for tumor transcriptome and immune sequencing. From around 440 ng of RNA, a library with molecular barcoded alpha/delta and beta/gamma adaptors was made. TCRdb reprocessed the reads with MiXCR, giving one entry per CDR3 protein. The sample consists of 75,000 to 95,000 distinct CDR3 sequences, roughly 12% of them appearing once. The sequenced sample was a population of CD138-negative cells sorted from bone marrow. Source of these receptors: a donor aged 40 or older with multiple myeloma.

This clonotype has ten or more counts. This rearrangement joins TRBV20-1 to TRBJ2-7; TRBD2 matches 13 bases. V shed 0 bases, J shed 4 bases, and the junction held 3 bases outside the gene matches. Germline V gene sequence: CDR1 DFQATT, CDR2 SNEGSKA (reference sequence). This CDR3 is built from 15 residues. This CDR3 reads CSARDRTSGRYEQYF. The CDR3 coding sequence is TGCAGTGCTAGAGATAGGACTAGCGGGAGATACGAGCAGTACTTC.

This clonotype was seen repeatedly, ten times or more. This chain joins TRBV10-3 and TRBJ2-1; D is unclear. Germline CDR1 ENHRY, CDR2 SYGVKD. This CDR3 has 14 amino acids. The V end was cut by 11 bases, the J end by 8 bases, with 22 bases between. Written as DNA, the CDR3 is TGTGCCGCATCCTCGACTCCCCCCGGCGATGAGCAGTTCTTC. Amino acids: CAASSTPPGDEQFF.

Remarks on this clonotype: A far larger clone is one nucleotide away, so this likely arose from a read error. The chain joins TRBV11-3 to TRBJ1-1, with 10 nucleotides matching TRBD1. CDR1 SGHNT and CDR2 YENEEA come from the germline V gene. The CDR3 spans 16 residues. J gave up 1 base and V 8 bases, and 10 bases lay outside the gene matches. The CDR3 DNA is TGTGCCAGCGGCCGGGGACAGGGGTTCAGGAACACTGAAGCTTTCTTT. It yields the protein CASGRGQGFRNTEAFF. Full variable domain (remainder filled in from reference TRBV11-3 and TRBJ1-1): EAGVVQSPRYKIIEKKQPVAFWCNPISGHNTLYWYLQNLGQGPELLIRYENEEAVDDSQLPKDRFSAERLKGVDSTLKIQPAELGDSAVYLCASGRGQGFRNTEAFFGQGTRLTVV.

Ten or more counts support this clonotype. The chain uses TRBV7-2 and TRBJ1-1; no clear D. The CDR3 consists of 14 residues. V was clipped by 6 bases and J by 6 bases, with 17 bases between them. Germline CDR1 is SGHTA and CDR2 is FQGNSA. The CDR3 reads CASRETVNRAEAFF. The CDR3 DNA reads TGTGCCAGCAGGGAGACGGTAAATCGGGCTGAAGCTTTCTTT.

A word on this clonotype: This may arise from a read error, as a much more abundant clone is one base away. Here the CDR3 DNA reads TGTGCCAGCAGCCCCGGCGGAGCAGGGGGTGAAAAACTGTGTTTT. It yields the protein CASSPGGAGGEKLCF. The chain combines TRBV7-3 with TRBJ1-4, with 7 bases aligning to TRBD1. The CDR3 length is 15 residues. Germline V CDR1 and CDR2: SGHTA, FQGTGA.

This clonotype was recorded many times. This chain uses TRBV11-2 with TRBJ2-3, with D uncertain. V lost 4 bases and J lost 0, with 20 bases in between. There are 18 residues in the CDR3. Looked up from germline, CDR1 is SGHAT and CDR2 is FQNNGV. The CDR3 DNA is TGTGCCAGCAGCTCTACACCCCCGGACGGCGCTAGCACAGATACGCAGTATTTT. This translates into CASSSTPPDGASTDTQYF.

This clonotype was counted between two and nine times. Just one base apart from a much larger clone, this may be a read error. Here the CDR3 DNA reads TGTGCCAGCGCAAGCTCCTACAATGAGCAGCTCTTC. This gives the protein CASASSYNEQLF. This chain uses TRBV28 with TRBJ2-1; D gene ambiguous. This CDR3 spans 12 amino acids. Germline V lookup: CDR1 MDHEN, CDR2 SYDVKM.

At least ten counts were recorded for this clonotype. The V and J genes are TRBV5-6 and TRBJ2-1; D is uncertain. The CDR3 is 12 amino acids. CDR1 and CDR2 (germline): SGHDT, YYEEEE. V gave up 1 base and J gave up 9 bases, with 8 bases separating them. The CDR3 nucleotides read TGTGCCAGCAGCTTGTATTGGGGTGAGCAGTTCTTC. This gives the protein CASSLYWGEQFF.

The rearrangement joins TRBV20-1 to TRBJ2-2; 8 positions agree with TRBD1. This CDR3 has 16 amino acids. Trimming cost V 1 base and J 3 bases; bases outside gene matches: 7. Germline loops: CDR1 DFQATT, CDR2 SNEGSKA (reference sequence). The DNA for the CDR3 is TGCAGTGCTAGAGGCCCGGGACAGGCCCACACCGGGGAGCTGTTTTTT. Translating it yields CSARGPGQAHTGELFF.

This clonotype was observed many times. The chain has TRBV20-1 and TRBJ1-1; the D gene is possibly TRBD1 (5 bases). The germline gives CDR1 DFQATT, CDR2 SNEGSKA (reference sequence). The CDR3 totals 13 residues. Trimming left V 0 bases short and J 5 bases short, with 10 bases between. CDR3 sequence: CSAREWGSTEAFF. The CDR3 nucleotides are TGCAGTGCTAGAGAGTGGGGCTCTACTGAAGCTTTCTTT.

This clonotype was seen many times. The J gene is TRBJ2-3, the V gene TRBV9; 7 bases fit TRBD1. This CDR3 is built from 15 residues. The trim removed 2 bases at V and 2 bases at J, leaving 5 bases unmatched. Germline values: CDR1 SGDLS, CDR2 YYNGEE. The CDR3 DNA sequence: TGTGCCAGCAGCGTGGGACAGCAACCCACAGATACGCAGTATTTT. Protein product: CASSVGQQPTDTQYF.

As regards this clonotype: A much bigger clone sits one base away, suggesting this may be a read error. This chain joins TRBV28 and TRBJ2-7, with 9 bases that match TRBD1. Germline CDR1 reads MDHEN; CDR2 reads SYDVKM. The length of the CDR3 is 13 residues. Trimming at V came to 11 bases and at J to 9 bases, leaving 14 bases not matched to a gene. The DNA for the CDR3 is TGTGCCGGACGGGGCGGACAGGGGTTGAGGCAGTACTTC. Residues: CAGRGGQGLRQYF.

There are many counts of this clonotype. This chain connects TRBV7-2 to TRBJ2-1, with 13 positions matching TRBD2. The V and J ends lost 5 bases and 8 bases, in that order; junction bases with no gene match: 9. Per germline, CDR1 SGHTA and CDR2 FQGNSA. The CDR3 consists of 16 residues. The CDR3 is CASSRTSGGKRYEQFF. In nucleotides, the CDR3 is TGTGCCAGCAGCAGGACTAGCGGGGGAAAAAGATATGAGCAGTTCTTC.

Many counts were recorded for this clonotype. The chain joins TRBV11-2 to TRBJ2-1; D not resolved. The CDR3 runs to 14 residues. Trimming stripped 2 bases from V and 5 bases from J, with 10 bases between. Germline V gene lookup returns CDR1 SGHAT and CDR2 FQNNGV. The CDR3 protein is CASSLLIENNEQFF. In DNA, the CDR3 is TGTGCCAGCAGCTTACTAATTGAGAACAATGAGCAGTTCTTC. Supplemented by reference TRBV11-2 and TRBJ2-1, the full variable domain reads EAGVAQSPRYKIIEKRQSVAFWCNPISGHATLYWYQQILGQGPKLLIQFQNNGVVDDSQLPKDRFSAERLKGVDSTLKIQPAKLEDSAVYLCASSLLIENNEQFFGPGTRLTVL.

The sample holds many counts of this clonotype. The gene calls are TRBV9 and TRBJ2-1; a possible D gene is TRBD1 (6 bases). Germline loops: CDR1 SGDLS, CDR2 YYNGEE. Trimming shortened V by 0 bases and J by 2 bases, and 6 bases separated the two germline ends. The CDR3 is 14 amino acids. The CDR3 reads CASSVEGAYNEQFF. The CDR3 nucleotides read TGTGCCAGCAGCGTAGAGGGGGCCTACAATGAGCAGTTCTTC.

There are many counts of this clonotype. The CDR3 nucleotides are TGTGCCAGCAGCTCGGGACAGGGGGACTATGGCTACACCTTC. It is translated as CASSSGQGDYGYTF. The gene calls are TRBV2 and TRBJ1-2, with 11 bases fitting TRBD1. CDR3 size: 14 residues. Germline CDR1 is SNHLY and CDR2 is FYNNEI. J gave up 3 bases and V 6 bases, and 3 bases lay outside the gene matches.

The sample holds a few counts of this clonotype. The chain is built from TRBV7-3 and TRBJ2-7, with 9 nucleotides matching TRBD2. The CDR3 sequence is 15 residues long. Germline CDR1 reads SGHTA; CDR2 reads FQGTGA. With 5 bases clipped from V and 2 bases from J, the junction kept 7 bases outside the gene matches. CDR3 amino acids: CASSETGTSTYEQYF. CDR3 in DNA: TGTGCCAGCAGCGAGACCGGGACTAGCACCTACGAGCAGTACTTC.

This clonotype has ten or more counts. This chain uses TRBV3-1 with TRBJ2-1, with 12 bases identical to TRBD2. Germline V CDR1 and CDR2: LGHDT, YNNKEL (reference sequence). This CDR3 region has 15 residues. J gave up 7 bases and V 3 bases, and 4 bases lay outside the gene matches. CDR3 DNA: TGTGCCAGCAGCCAGACTAGCGGGAGTCGGAATGAGCAGTTCTTC. It encodes CASSQTSGSRNEQFF.

There are many counts of this clonotype. The chain recombines TRBV20-1 with TRBJ1-1; D is possibly TRBD1 (6 bases). The germline V and J ends were trimmed by 3 bases and 4 bases, with 18 bases remaining between them. Germline values: CDR1 DFQATT, CDR2 SNEGSKA (reference sequence). The CDR3 extends over 15 amino acids. Written as DNA, the CDR3 is TGCAGTGCTAGGGTGGGGGGGGCGTTTATCACTGAAGCTTTCTTT. This sequence encodes CSARVGGAFITEAFF.

This clonotype has at least ten counts. A much bigger clone sits one base away, suggesting this may be a read error. This chain connects TRBV30 to TRBJ2-1; D may match TRBD1 or TRBD2 (5 bases each). The CDR3 covers 15 residues. CDR1 is GTSNPN and CDR2 is SVGIG in the germline V gene (reference sequence). CDR3 in amino acids: CAWSGTVLSYNGQFF. The CDR3 nucleotides read TGTGCCTGGAGCGGGACCGTTCTTAGCTACAATGGGCAGTTCTTC.

This clonotype was observed at least ten times. This chain joins TRBV11-2 and TRBJ2-1; D remains ambiguous. CDR1 and CDR2 (germline): SGHAT, FQNNGV. V lost 4 bases to trimming and J lost 2 bases, with 15 bases between them. The CDR3 is 16 residues long. CDR3 sequence reads: CASSSGVGGTYNEQFF. The CDR3 region has the DNA TGTGCCAGCAGCTCAGGTGTGGGTGGGACCTACAATGAGCAGTTCTTC.

Turning to this clonotype: A much larger clonotype is one base distant, so this may be a read error. The chain recombines TRBV20-1 with TRBJ1-1; D not certain. The ends were cut back, 6 bases at V and 3 bases at J, with 14 bases in the middle. Germline loops: CDR1 DFQATT, CDR2 SNEGSKA (reference sequence). The CDR3 extends over 13 amino acids. The CDR3 region has the DNA TGCAGTGCCATGAACGTTGGGCACACTGAAGCTTTCTTT. It encodes CSAMNVGHTEAFF.

This clonotype was seen only a few times. The J gene is TRBJ1-1, the V gene TRBV5-1, with a weak D call TRBD1 (5 bases). The CDR3 is made up of 14 amino acids. V gave up 3 bases and J gave up 1 base, with 10 bases separating them. In germline, CDR1 is SGHRS, CDR2 YFSETQ. The DNA of the CDR3 is TGCGCCAGCAGCTCCCGGACAACGAACACTGAAGCTTTCTTT. Translated, it gives CASSSRTTNTEAFF.